The rows below give T cell receptor beta chains drawn from one sample of a study of read filtering for tumor transcriptome and immune sequencing. TCRdb fed the reads into MiXCR, producing one record per CDR3 protein. This table holds 35,000 to 50,000 distinct CDR3 sequences, less than 20% found once. Sequencing was carried out using a population of CD138-negative cells sorted from bone marrow. The receptor set was obtained from a donor aged 40 or over with multiple myeloma. CDR3s include the opening cysteine and the closing phenylalanine or tryptophan. The order of the fields is CDR3 length, J gene, D gene, V gene, clone size, CDR3 DNA, CDR3 protein. The D gene is left open where the match is weak. For some rows the clone size is stated as once, few or many, or as a class when expanded; others skip it.

12 TRBJ1-2 - TRBV10-2 few TGCGCCAGCAGTGAGAATGGGGATGGCTACACCTTC CASSENGDGYTF
16 TRBJ2-2 - TRBV7-2 many TGTGCCAGCAGCTTAGTGGCGGGAATAGGGGCCGGGGAGCTGTTTTTT CASSLVAGIGAGELFF
14 TRBJ1-5 - TRBV6-1 - TGTGCCAGCAGTGAAGCGCTCGGACATCAGCCCCAGCATTTT CASSEALGHQPQHF
15 TRBJ2-5 TRBD2 TRBV19 many TGTGCCAGTAGTATGACTAGCGGGAGAGGCGAGACCCAGTACTTC CASSMTSGRGETQYF
16 TRBJ2-7 TRBD2 TRBV29-1 many TGCAGCGTTGAAACTAGCGGGAGCAGGGGCTCCTACGAGCAGTACTTC CSVETSGSRGSYEQYF
14 TRBJ1-1 TRBD1 TRBV29-1 medium-sized TGCAGCGTTGAAAAACAGGGGGAGGCCACTGAAGCTTTCTTT CSVEKQGEATEAFF
16 TRBJ2-1 - TRBV2 many TGTGCCAGCAGTGAATCGGTGACATTTGTGGACAATGAGCAGTTCTTC CASSESVTFVDNEQFF
15 TRBJ2-1 TRBD2 TRBV7-2 many TGTGCCAGCAGCCTAAGCGGGACGACCTACAATGAGCAGTTCTTC CASSLSGTTYNEQFF
16 TRBJ2-1 TRBD2 TRBV6-2/TRBV6-3 many TGTGCCAGCAGTTACACTACTAGCGGGAGGAGGGATGAGCAGTTCTTC CASSYTTSGRRDEQFF
13 TRBJ2-5 TRBD2 TRBV28 many TGTGCCAGCAGTTTAGCGGGAGACGAGACCCAGTACTTC CASSLAGDETQYF
17 TRBJ2-5 TRBD1 TRBV20-1 many TGCAGTGCTAGAGTCAGGGGGCGTGTGGGGTACCAAGAGACCCAGTACTTC CSARVRGRVGYQETQYF
15 TRBJ2-5 TRBD2 TRBV28 few TGTGCCAGCAGTTTGAGTAGCGGCGGCGGGAGGACCCAGTACTTC CASSLSSGGGRTQYF
15 TRBJ2-3 TRBD1 TRBV5-1 many TGCGCCAGCAGCCTAGGGACAGGGGGCGCAGATACGCAGTATTTT CASSLGTGGADTQYF
12 TRBJ2-1 - TRBV12-3/TRBV12-4 few TGTGCCAGCACCTTACAGGGCAATGAGCAGTTCTTC CASTLQGNEQFF
15 TRBJ2-1 - TRBV6-5 - TGTGCCAGCAGTTACTCGGCAGGAACATACAATGAGCAGTTCTTC CASSYSAGTYNEQFF
15 TRBJ2-2 - TRBV12-3/TRBV12-4 many TGTGCCAGCAGTTCCAGGACGGAGAACACCGGGGAGCTGTTTTTT CASSSRTENTGELFF